The 21 T cell receptor beta chains reported below all come from one sample, sequenced in a study of cytomegalovirus exposure and HLA in healthy donors. This PCR relied on a set of 60 Vbeta primers and 13 Jbeta primers. Clones were read by immunoSEQ multiplex PCR, and TCRdb kept only the in-frame ones, dropping some. The data include about 49,000 clones; the top ten clones carry approximately 13%. The specimen sequenced was PBMCs. These receptors came from a man aged 18 to 29 in good health and CMV-seropositive.

The chain combines TRBV27 with TRBJ1-2; TRBD1 agrees at 9 bases. After removal of 1 base from V and 1 base from J, the junction contained 4 bases not matched to a gene. Germline CDR1 is MNHEY and CDR2 is SMNVEV (reference sequence). This CDR3 has 16 residues. DNA for the CDR3: TGTGCCAGCAGTTTATATACAGGGGGCCTTAACTATGGCTACACCTTC. Its protein is CASSLYTGGLNYGYTF.

The J gene is TRBJ1-1, the V gene TRBV19; 9 positions match TRBD1. The trim removed 9 bases at V and 1 base at J, leaving 12 bases unmatched. The CDR3 spans 16 residues. CDR1 and CDR2 (germline): LNHDA, SQIVND (reference sequence). CDR3 amino acids: CASSQIKGQGNTEAFF. CDR3 DNA: TGTGCCAGCAGTCAGATTAAGGGACAGGGGAACACTGAAGCTTTCTTT.

The CDR3 protein is CASRQEGWGNQPQHF. The DNA of the CDR3 is TGTGCCAGCAGGCAGGAGGGGTGGGGCAATCAGCCCCAGCATTTT. The chain joins TRBV27 to TRBJ1-5; D is possibly TRBD1 (5 bases). Germline V gives CDR1 MNHEY, CDR2 SMNVEV (reference sequence). V was clipped by 6 bases and J by 2 bases, with 14 bases between them. The CDR3 runs to 15 residues.

The chain carries TRBV19 and TRBJ1-2; the D gene is possibly TRBD1 (5 bases). Trimming removed 3 bases at V and 6 bases at J, with 17 bases between. Germline V lookup: CDR1 LNHDA, CDR2 SQIVND (reference sequence). This CDR3 has 15 residues. CDR3 nucleotide sequence: TGTGCCAGTAGTATGATTCCCGACAGAGAAAATGGCTACACCTTC. Protein: CASSMIPDRENGYTF.

The chain links TRBV27 to TRBJ2-2; 7 nucleotides align to TRBD2. V lost 7 bases, J lost 5 bases, and 13 bases stayed unmatched. The germline CDR1 and CDR2 sequences are MNHEY and SMNVEV (reference sequence). This CDR3 is 16 amino acids long. CDR3 sequence reads: CASMAGRTVVTGELFF. The CDR3 nucleotides are TGTGCCAGCATGGCCGGGAGGACCGTGGTAACCGGGGAGCTGTTTTTT.

The rearrangement uses TRBV7-6 and TRBJ2-4; the match to TRBD2 covers 7 bases. The length of the CDR3 is 15 residues. The germline V gene encodes CDR1 SGHVS and CDR2 FNYEAQ. V dropped 0 bases and J dropped 4; count of bases not matched to a gene: 3. CDR3 in amino acids: CASSLAGGPKNIQYF. The CDR3 DNA follows: TGTGCCAGCAGCTTAGCGGGAGGGCCGAAAAACATTCAGTACTTC.

The chain is built from TRBV7-9 and TRBJ2-5; D ambiguous. Deletions cut 7 bases from V and 0 bases from J, with 6 bases between. Germline V gene sequence: CDR1 SEHNR, CDR2 FQNEAQ (reference sequence). This CDR3 has 12 amino acids. CDR3 protein: CASTRNQETQYF. The CDR3 DNA sequence: TGTGCCAGCACTCGTAACCAAGAGACCCAGTACTTC. Together with reference TRBV7-9 and TRBJ2-5, the CDR3 gives the full variable domain: DTGVSQNPRHKITKRGQNVTFRCDPISEHNRLYWYRQTLGQGPEFLTYFQNEAQLEKSRLLSDRFSAERPKGSFSTLEIQRTEQGDSAMYLCASTRNQETQYFGPGTRLLVL.

V and J are TRBV7-6 and TRBJ1-5; possible D gene TRBD1, 6 bases. The length of the CDR3 is 17 residues. Deletions cut 1 base from V and 1 base from J, with 14 bases between. Germline assignment: CDR1 SGHVS and CDR2 FNYEAQ. The DNA of the CDR3 is TGTGCCAGCAGCTTAGGCCCCAGGGGAATAAGCAATCAGCCCCAGCATTTT. Encoded protein: CASSLGPRGISNQPQHF.

The rearrangement uses TRBV29-1 and TRBJ2-5; TRBD1 matches at 8 bases. The germline V gene encodes CDR1 SQVTM and CDR2 ANQGSEA. Trimming cost V 2 bases and J 5 bases; bases outside gene matches: 4. The CDR3 is 13 residues long. The CDR3 loop reads CSVEQGAWETQYF. The CDR3 coding sequence is TGCAGCGTTGAACAGGGGGCCTGGGAGACCCAGTACTTC.

The genes are TRBV28 and TRBJ2-5; 9 bases map to TRBD1. The CDR3 contains 16 residues. CDR1 MDHEN and CDR2 SYDVKM come from the germline V gene. After removal of 5 bases from V and 1 base from J, the junction contained 8 bases not matched to a gene. The DNA for the CDR3 is TGTGCCAGCAGTGAAAGGACAGGGGTGCCCCAAGAGACCCAGTACTTC. As protein: CASSERTGVPQETQYF.

V and J are TRBV19 and TRBJ2-3; TRBD1 agrees at 9 bases. The CDR3 covers 18 residues. Germline V gene sequence: CDR1 LNHDA, CDR2 SQIVND (reference sequence). J gave up 0 bases and V 6 bases, and 13 bases lay outside the gene matches. CDR3 bases: TGTGCCAGTAGCCAAAGACAGCACAGGGGGCGTAGCACAGATACGCAGTATTTT. Its translation: CASSQRQHRGRSTDTQYF.

The genes are TRBV7-9 and TRBJ2-1; possibly TRBD2 for D (5 bases). The CDR3 loop spans 16 amino acids. Germline V gene lookup returns CDR1 SEHNR and CDR2 FQNEAQ (reference sequence). Trimming shortened V by 4 bases and J by 12 bases, and 25 bases separated the two germline ends. The CDR3 DNA follows: TGTGCCAGCAGCTCACTGACTAAGCGCCACCTTGGTCGGCAGTTCTTC. Translating gives CASSSLTKRHLGRQFF.

The rearrangement uses TRBV6-1 and TRBJ1-6; D unresolved. The CDR3 has 15 amino acids. Between the trimmed V and J ends, which lost 10 bases and 5 bases, there was a span of 18 bases. Germline V gene lookup returns CDR1 MNHNS and CDR2 SASEGT. Written as DNA, the CDR3 is TGTGCCACTACGCTCGTACGCTCGGATAATTCACCCCTCCACTTT. This translates into CATTLVRSDNSPLHF.

The chain carries TRBV5-1 and TRBJ2-3, with D possibly TRBD2 on 5 matching bases. The V and J ends lost 7 bases and 1 base respectively, with 19 bases between them. Germline V lookup: CDR1 SGHRS, CDR2 YFSETQ. CDR3 length: 16 residues. The CDR3 region is CASSFLALGGTDTQYF. The CDR3 DNA reads TGCGCCAGCTCTTTTCTAGCACTTGGGGGCACAGATACGCAGTATTTT.

The J gene is TRBJ1-5, the V gene TRBV11-2; 7 bases match TRBD1. This CDR3 has 17 amino acids. Germline loops: CDR1 SGHAT, CDR2 FQNNGV. V lost 5 bases and J lost 7; bases outside the gene matches: 17. For the CDR3, the DNA is TGTGCCAGCAGCCTTGGGGATCCAGACAGGGCGCACCAGCCCCAGCATTTT. This sequence encodes CASSLGDPDRAHQPQHF.

The genes are TRBV11-2 and TRBJ2-1, with D maybe TRBD2 (6 bases). Trimming shortened V by 7 bases and J by 1 base, and 11 bases separated the two germline ends. The CDR3 spans 14 residues. Germline CDR1 reads SGHAT; CDR2 reads FQNNGV. This CDR3 is CASNPGLSYNEQFF. CDR3 coding DNA: TGTGCCAGCAACCCGGGACTTTCCTACAATGAGCAGTTCTTC. The whole variable domain, remainder taken from reference TRBV11-2 and TRBJ2-1, is EAGVAQSPRYKIIEKRQSVAFWCNPISGHATLYWYQQILGQGPKLLIQFQNNGVVDDSQLPKDRFSAERLKGVDSTLKIQPAKLEDSAVYLCASNPGLSYNEQFFGPGTRLTVL.

This rearrangement joins TRBV6-5 to TRBJ2-7, with 9 bases identical to TRBD1. CDR3 length: 14 residues. From germline, CDR1 is MNHEY and CDR2 SVGAGI. V was pared by 6 bases and J by 3 bases, with 6 bases of the junction left unmatched. The CDR3 sequence: CASRPGQGVYEQYF. CDR3 bases: TGTGCCAGCAGGCCGGGACAGGGAGTCTACGAGCAGTACTTC.

Concerning this clone: The junction departs from the called germline gene at one end, perhaps through a read error. The same CDR3 arises from other DNA sequences in this sample as well. This chain connects TRBV19 to TRBJ1-2, with unresolved D. Germline loops: CDR1 LNHDA, CDR2 SQIVND (reference sequence). The CDR3 spans 15 residues. CDR3 sequence: CASKPEGQWFGSYTF. The DNA for the CDR3 is TGCGCCAGTAAACCTGAAGGCCAGTGGTTCGGGAGCTACACCTTC.

The J gene is TRBJ2-7, the V gene TRBV28; perhaps TRBD2 as D (6 bases). Trimming took off 4 bases at V and 0 bases at J, with 16 bases between the two ends. The V gene's germline CDR1 is MDHEN and CDR2 SYDVKM. The CDR3 totals 16 residues. Here the CDR3 DNA reads TGTGCCAGCAGTTCCCGCCGGGGGAGGAGCTCCTACGAGCAGTACTTC. Residues: CASSSRRGRSSYEQYF.

The chain has TRBV6-1 and TRBJ2-2; TRBD1 matches 8 bases. Germline lookup yields CDR1 MNHNS and CDR2 SASEGT. The ends lost 7 bases at V and 0 bases at J; junction bases unmatched: 4. The CDR3 extends over 15 amino acids. Here the CDR3 reads CASIRDRSNTGELFF. In DNA, the CDR3 is TGTGCCAGCATCAGGGACAGGTCGAACACCGGGGAGCTGTTTTTT.

The chain recombines TRBV19 with TRBJ2-1; 7 bases line up with TRBD2. V trimming: 4 bases; J trimming: 2 bases; junction bases outside the gene matches: 17. The germline gives CDR1 LNHDA, CDR2 SQIVND (reference sequence). The CDR3 has 19 residues. The CDR3 DNA sequence: TGTGCCAGTAGTAACCCCCCCCTCCGCGGGAGAGGAACCTACAATGAGCAGTTCTTC. Translating it yields CASSNPPLRGRGTYNEQFF.